These 22 T cell receptor beta chains came from one sample sequenced in a study of blood T cells in healthy people across ages. Alongside a J-beta primer mix, a sample-barcoded 5' primer served in a second PCR lasting about 7 to 11 cycles. TCRdb passed the 5' RACE reads through MiXCR, listing each CDR3 protein once. The data show hundreds of thousands of distinct CDR3 sequences, 20% to 25% seen once. The sequenced sample was blood. The receptors originated from a man in his 70s in good health.

V and J are TRBV6-4 and TRBJ2-1; weak D call: TRBD2 (6 bases). Trimming cost V 2 bases and J 9 bases, with 11 bases left between them. From germline, CDR1 is MRHNA and CDR2 SNTAGT. This CDR3 contains 13 residues. DNA of the CDR3: TGTGCCAGCAGTGACGGAGGGGTCGGTGAGCAGTTCTTC. Its protein is CASSDGGVGEQFF.

This clonotype appeared a few times. V is TRBV7-9 and J is TRBJ1-4; 8 bases line up with TRBD1. The CDR3 extends over 14 amino acids. Unmatched junction bases numbered 6, after V lost 4 bases and J lost 8 bases. Germline CDR1 and CDR2: SEHNR and FQNEAQ (reference sequence). The CDR3 DNA reads TGTGCCAGCAGCTCACAGGGGGTTGGCGAAAAACTGTTTTTT. It specifies CASSSQGVGEKLFF.

The chain employs TRBV4-1 and TRBJ1-6; 7 nucleotides agree with TRBD1. The ends lost 5 bases at V and 0 bases at J; junction bases unmatched: 7. Germline lookup yields CDR1 MGHRA and CDR2 YSYEKL. The CDR3 runs 17 residues. CDR3 in DNA: TGCGCCAGCAGCGCACAGGGGCCGAGCTCCTATAATTCACCCCTCCACTTT. Amino acids: CASSAQGPSSYNSPLHF.

This clonotype has only a few counts. This chain joins TRBV4-1 and TRBJ1-2; the D is unclear. In germline, CDR1 is MGHRA, CDR2 YSYEKL. The CDR3 is made up of 13 amino acids. V was clipped by 0 bases and J by 3 bases, with 5 bases between them. CDR3 sequence: CASSQDPDYGYTF. The DNA of the CDR3 is TGCGCCAGCAGCCAAGATCCAGACTATGGCTACACCTTC.

The chain joins TRBV27 to TRBJ2-1; D not resolved. CDR3 length: 14 amino acids. Germline V gives CDR1 MNHEY, CDR2 SMNVEV (reference sequence). V shed 3 bases and J shed 4 bases, with 10 bases lying between them. The CDR3, as DNA: TGTGCCAGCAGTTTTCTACAGAAATACAATGAGCAGTTCTTC. Its translation is CASSFLQKYNEQFF.

This clonotype was seen more than once but under ten times. The chain joins TRBV2 to TRBJ2-7; D could derive from TRBD1 or TRBD2 (6 bases each). The ends were cut back, 5 bases at V and 0 bases at J, with 20 bases in the middle. This CDR3 has 17 amino acids. From germline, CDR1 is SNHLY and CDR2 FYNNEI. The CDR3 coding sequence is TGTGCCAGCAGTAAGACAGGCTGGGAGGCGGCCTCCTACGAGCAGTACTTC. Residues: CASSKTGWEAASYEQYF.

This sequence joins TRBV20-1 and TRBJ2-5; 8 bases are shared with TRBD2. The J call could be wrong; TRBJ2-7 is a better fit for the DNA end. The CDR3 is 12 amino acids. CDR1 DFQATT and CDR2 SNEGSKA come from the germline V gene (reference sequence). The CDR3 nucleotides read TGCGGATTAGCGGGGACTACCTACGAGCAGTACTTC. Amino acid sequence: CGLAGTTYEQYF.

The chain recombines TRBV28 with TRBJ1-5; D not resolved. The CDR3 extends over 12 amino acids. The germline V gene has CDR1 MDHEN and CDR2 SYDVKM. Trimming removed 7 bases at V and 4 bases at J, with 8 bases between. CDR3 bases: TGTGCCAGCAACCCTCGGAATCAGCCCCAGCATTTT. It specifies CASNPRNQPQHF.

This clonotype has only a few counts. V and J are TRBV29-1 and TRBJ1-1; perhaps TRBD1 as D (5 bases). This CDR3 has 16 residues. CDR1 SQVTM and CDR2 ANQGSEA come from the germline V gene. V was clipped by 2 bases and J by 2 bases, with 18 bases between them. The CDR3 spells CSVESFFTGSNTEAFF. Here the CDR3 DNA reads TGCAGCGTTGAATCCTTCTTTACAGGCTCCAACACTGAAGCTTTCTTT.

This chain joins TRBV29-1 and TRBJ2-5; TRBD1 matches at 9 bases. This CDR3 is built from 14 residues. V shed 3 bases, J shed 6 bases, and the junction held 8 bases outside the gene matches. Germline V gives CDR1 SQVTM, CDR2 ANQGSEA. DNA of the CDR3: TGCAGCGTTGATATCACACAGGGGGCGCAGACCCAGTACTTC. Translated, it gives CSVDITQGAQTQYF.

The CDR3 DNA reads TGCAGCGCTGGACAGGGGGCACCCCAAGAGACCCAGTACTTC. The encoded protein is CSAGQGAPQETQYF. The chain recombines TRBV29-1 with TRBJ2-7; 11 bases are a match to TRBD1. The better agreement between TRBJ2-5 and the DNA end casts doubt on the J call. Germline CDR1 reads SQVTM; CDR2 reads ANQGSEA. This CDR3 is 14 amino acids long.

This clonotype was observed a few times. The rearrangement joins TRBV21-1 to TRBJ2-3; the table gives TRBD2 as D, unverified against the DNA. TRBV21-1 is tagged as a pseudogene. CDR3 size: 20 residues. CDR3 in DNA: TGTGCCAGCAGCAAAACCGCTAAGACTAGCGGGAGGCTGAGCACAGATACGCAGTATTTT. Encoded protein: CASSKTAKTSGRLSTDTQYF.

This clonotype turned up a few times. The chain employs TRBV6-2 or TRBV6-3 and TRBJ2-5; D is perhaps TRBD2 (6 bases). V lost 8 bases, J lost 0 bases, and 16 bases lay in between. Germline V gene sequence: CDR1 MNHEY, CDR2 SVGEGT. The CDR3 is 15 amino acids. CDR3 sequence: CASLSGGVYQETQYF. CDR3 in DNA: TGTGCCAGCCTTTCTGGCGGGGTGTACCAAGAGACCCAGTACTTC.

This clonotype was found a few times. The rearrangement joins TRBV29-1 to TRBJ2-6; D remains ambiguous. This CDR3 is built from 15 residues. Germline V gene lookup returns CDR1 SQVTM and CDR2 ANQGSEA. With 7 bases removed from V and 1 base from J, the gap between germline ends came to 14 bases. CDR3 DNA: TGCAGCGCGTCCGGGCCTAATTCTGGGGCCAACGTCCTGACTTTC. Amino acid sequence: CSASGPNSGANVLTF.

V usage is TRBV15 and J usage is TRBJ2-7, with D unclear. The CDR3 is 16 amino acids. V was shortened by 4 bases and J by 1 base, with 17 bases between the two germline ends. CDR1 is LNHNV and CDR2 is YYDKDF in the germline V gene (reference sequence). The CDR3 nucleotides read TGTGCCACCAGCACGGGCTCTGCGATTGGGTCCTACGAGCAGTACTTC. It translates to CATSTGSAIGSYEQYF.

This clonotype was counted at least ten times. The chain employs TRBV12-3 or TRBV12-4 and TRBJ2-1, with D uncertain. The CDR3 has 13 residues. Trimming cost V 1 base and J 5 bases, with 6 bases left between them. This CDR3 is CASSLGVDNEQFF. The CDR3 region has the DNA TGTGCCAGCAGTTTAGGGGTCGACAATGAGCAGTTCTTC.

This clonotype was seen a handful of times. The J gene is TRBJ2-1, the V gene TRBV28; possibly TRBD1 or TRBD2 for D (5 bases each). Germline V lookup: CDR1 MDHEN, CDR2 SYDVKM. With 4 bases removed from V and 4 bases from J, the gap between germline ends came to 14 bases. The CDR3 extends over 15 amino acids. CDR3 bases: TGTGCCAGCAGTTGGGACCCCCAGTCTTACAATGAGCAGTTCTTC. Protein product: CASSWDPQSYNEQFF.

This clonotype was recorded only once. Relative to the germline gene, one junction end is altered; a read error may explain this. The chain's CDR3 is CGARGRAQETQYF. CDR3 bases: TGCGGTGCTAGAGGTCGTGCACAAGAGACCCAGTACTTC. The chain combines TRBV20-1 with TRBJ2-5; no definite D call. CDR3 size: 13 residues. Looked up from germline, CDR1 is DFQATT and CDR2 is SNEGSKA (reference sequence).

The chain uses TRBV5-5 and TRBJ2-3; D call uncertain. CDR1 is SGHKS, CDR2 YYEKEE, per germline (reference sequence). This CDR3 has 13 residues. The V end was cut by 0 bases, the J end by 8 bases, with 10 bases between. This chain's CDR3 is CASSLDSQTTQYF. CDR3 sequence (DNA): TGTGCCAGCAGCTTGGATTCCCAGACTACGCAGTATTTT.

This clonotype was counted between two and nine times. The chain links TRBV12-3 or TRBV12-4 to TRBJ1-2; D is uncertain. Trimming left V 9 bases short and J 7 bases short, with 18 bases between. CDR3 length equals 13 residues. This CDR3 reads CASVKDPSGGYTF. In DNA form, the CDR3 reads TGTGCCAGTGTCAAAGACCCGTCGGGTGGCTACACCTTC.

This clonotype was seen a handful of times. The final CDR3 position lacks the conserved phenylalanine or tryptophan, pointing to a likely read error. This CDR3 reads CASSEPDRNEQFL. The CDR3 nucleotides read TGTGCCAGCAGTGAACCAGATCGGAATGAGCAGTTCCTC. This chain uses TRBV6-1 with TRBJ2-1, with D uncertain. With 2 bases removed from V and 7 bases from J, the gap between germline ends came to 9 bases. Germline CDR1 is MNHNS and CDR2 is SASEGT. CDR3 size: 13 residues.

A few counts support this clonotype. J is TRBJ1-2 and V is TRBV7-9, with D possibly being TRBD1 (5 bases). CDR3 length: 13 amino acids. Deletions cut 4 bases from V and 7 bases from J, with 13 bases between. The germline V gene has CDR1 SEHNR and CDR2 FQNEAQ (reference sequence). The chain's CDR3 is CASSWDRSGGYTF. The CDR3, as DNA: TGTGCCAGCAGCTGGGACCGCTCTGGTGGCTACACCTTC.